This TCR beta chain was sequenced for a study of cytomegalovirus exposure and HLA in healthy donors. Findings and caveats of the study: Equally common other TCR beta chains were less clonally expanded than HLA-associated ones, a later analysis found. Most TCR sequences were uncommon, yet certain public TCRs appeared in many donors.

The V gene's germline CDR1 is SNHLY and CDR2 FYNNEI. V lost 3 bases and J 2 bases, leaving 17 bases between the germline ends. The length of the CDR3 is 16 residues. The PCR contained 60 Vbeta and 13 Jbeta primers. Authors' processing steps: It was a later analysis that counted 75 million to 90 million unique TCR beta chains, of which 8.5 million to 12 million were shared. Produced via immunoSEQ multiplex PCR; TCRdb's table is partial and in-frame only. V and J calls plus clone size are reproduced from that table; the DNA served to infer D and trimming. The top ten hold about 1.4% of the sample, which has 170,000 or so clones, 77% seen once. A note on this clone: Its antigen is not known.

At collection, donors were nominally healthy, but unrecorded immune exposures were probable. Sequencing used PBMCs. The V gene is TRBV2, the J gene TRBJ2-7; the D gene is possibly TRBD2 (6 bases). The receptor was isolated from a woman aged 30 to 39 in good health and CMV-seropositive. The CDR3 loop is CASSEGLGIRPYEQYF. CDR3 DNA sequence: TGTGCCAGCAGTGAGGGACTGGGAATCAGACCCTACGAGCAGTACTTC.